Listed here are 27 T cell receptor beta chains from one sample, sequenced in a study of radiotherapy plus CTLA-4 blockade in lung cancer. Repertoires were generated with immunoSEQ multiplex PCR, while TCRdb's copy carries only in-frame clones and drops some. Of 60,000 to 75,000 clones listed, around 76% are singletons. The material sequenced was peripheral blood, taken from a patient treated with radiotherapy plus ipilimumab. All receptors come from a human donor with non-small cell lung cancer whose response to radiotherapy plus ipilimumab could not be evaluated. Some clones in this sample may be carry-over from other donors' samples.

The sample holds a few counts of this clone. This chain uses TRBV28 with TRBJ1-2; 7 bases match TRBD1. The germline V gene has CDR1 MDHEN and CDR2 SYDVKM. The junction had 4 bases not matched to a gene; V was cut back by 2 bases and J by 4 bases. This CDR3 is 14 amino acids long. The chain's CDR3 is CASSLVAGGYGYTF. The CDR3, as DNA: TGTGCCAGCAGTTTAGTGGCAGGGGGCTATGGCTACACCTTC.

On this clone itself: Sequence at one end of the junction differs from germline and may be a read error. V and J are TRBV27 and TRBJ1-2; a weak D match, TRBD1 (6 bases). Germline V gives CDR1 MNHEY, CDR2 SMNVEV (reference sequence). The CDR3 length is 11 residues. The CDR3 spells CASSACQGSAF. Written as DNA, the CDR3 is TGTGCCAGCAGCGCCTGCCAGGGGAGCGCCTTC.

The gene calls are TRBV16 and TRBJ1-2; no clear D gene. Germline V gene lookup returns CDR1 KGHSY and CDR2 FQNENV. Trimming pared 2 bases from V and 2 bases from J, leaving 6 bases between. This CDR3 is built from 13 residues. The CDR3 DNA reads TGTGCCAGCAGCCAAGCTGAGAACTATGGCTACACCTTC. It codes for CASSQAENYGYTF.

The V gene is TRBV6-5, the J gene TRBJ1-2; D is unclear. Germline V gives CDR1 MNHEY, CDR2 SVGAGI. Trimming took 3 bases from V and 2 from J, leaving 7 bases between them. This CDR3 has 13 amino acids. CDR3 in DNA: TGTGCCAGCAGTTATCAGGAAAACTATGGCTACACCTTC. This translates into CASSYQENYGYTF.

V and J are TRBV6-5 and TRBJ2-1; a weak D match, TRBD2 (5 bases). The CDR3 sequence is 15 residues long. Looked up from germline, CDR1 is MNHEY and CDR2 is SVGAGI. V shed 2 bases and J shed 7 bases, with 15 bases lying between them. The chain's CDR3 is CASSYPPPRGNEQFF. The CDR3 DNA reads TGTGCCAGCAGTTACCCGCCGCCTAGAGGGAATGAGCAGTTCTTC.

The V gene is TRBV6-6, the J gene TRBJ1-2; D gene ambiguous. The CDR3 is 15 residues long. Germline V lookup: CDR1 MNHNY, CDR2 SVGAGI (reference sequence). Deletions cut 2 bases from V and 4 bases from J, with 14 bases between. As DNA, the CDR3 is TGTGCCAGCAGTTACCTCGCCGGACTGAGCTATGGCTACACCTTC. Translation: CASSYLAGLSYGYTF.

This clone showed up just once. The rearrangement uses TRBV6-1 and TRBJ1-2; 8 nucleotides line up with TRBD1. CDR3 length equals 12 residues. The V and J ends lost 4 bases and 8 bases, in that order; junction bases with no gene match: 3. CDR1 MNHNS and CDR2 SASEGT come from the germline V gene. CDR3: CASSGTGRGYTF. CDR3 DNA: TGTGCCAGCAGTGGGACAGGGCGAGGCTACACCTTC.

The rearrangement uses TRBV7-3 and TRBJ2-2; D possibly corresponds to TRBD1 (6 bases). The CDR3 length is 18 residues. V gave up 4 bases and J gave up 5 bases, with 23 bases separating them. The germline gives CDR1 SGHTA, CDR2 FQGTGA. This CDR3 reads CASSSEPQGALRTGELFF. CDR3 coding DNA: TGTGCCAGCAGCTCCGAACCACAGGGAGCCTTAAGAACCGGGGAGCTGTTTTTT.

The chain carries TRBV28 and TRBJ2-7, with D perhaps TRBD1 (5 bases). V was trimmed by 4 bases and J by 7 bases, leaving 17 bases between them. The CDR3 covers 14 residues. From germline, CDR1 is MDHEN and CDR2 SYDVKM. The CDR3 sequence: CASSSGQGRSEQYF. The CDR3 DNA is TGTGCCAGCAGTTCCGGGCAGGGTAGATCGGAGCAGTACTTC.

This clone was seen more than once but under ten times. The V and J genes are TRBV9 and TRBJ2-7, with TRBD1 matching over 7 bases. After removal of 7 bases from V and 3 bases from J, the junction contained 10 bases not matched to a gene. CDR3 length equals 14 residues. Germline CDR1 and CDR2: SGDLS and YYNGEE. CDR3 in DNA: TGTGCCAGCGGTCAGACAGGGATAAACTACGAGCAGTACTTC. Translation: CASGQTGINYEQYF.

The chain carries TRBV28 and TRBJ1-6, with unresolved D. Germline values: CDR1 MDHEN, CDR2 SYDVKM. This CDR3 spans 15 amino acids. The V and J ends lost 0 bases and 7 bases respectively, with 10 bases between them. The CDR3 DNA follows: TGTGCCAGCAGTTTATGGGGCAGAAGGAATTCACCCCTCCACTTT. Its protein is CASSLWGRRNSPLHF.

The V call is TRBV18, the J call TRBJ2-5, with TRBD2 matching 8 bases. The trim removed 3 bases at V and 5 bases at J, leaving 8 bases unmatched. This CDR3 is built from 15 residues. CDR1 and CDR2 (germline): KGHSH, LQKENI. This CDR3 is CASSPPGTRAETQYF. CDR3 DNA sequence: TGTGCCAGCTCACCCCCCGGGACTAGAGCCGAGACCCAGTACTTC.

V and J are TRBV5-6 and TRBJ2-1, with D possibly matching TRBD1 (6 bases). V was cut by 4 bases and J by 3 bases, with 11 bases left in between. The germline gives CDR1 SGHDT, CDR2 YYEEEE. The CDR3 has 14 amino acids. The CDR3 DNA reads as TGTGCCAGCAGCCACAGGGCCAACTACAATGAGCAGTTCTTC. It translates to CASSHRANYNEQFF.

V and J are TRBV7-9 and TRBJ1-1; D is perhaps TRBD1 (6 bases). V was pared by 5 bases and J by 4 bases, with 17 bases between. The CDR3 is 15 amino acids. Germline V lookup: CDR1 SEHNR, CDR2 FQNEAQ (reference sequence). The CDR3 coding sequence is TGTGCCAGCAGCGTAGGGGGAGTCCAGGTCACTGAAGCTTTCTTT. This sequence encodes CASSVGGVQVTEAFF.

There are a few counts of this clone. The gene calls are TRBV7-3 and TRBJ2-1; D might be TRBD2 (6 bases). Trimming cost V 0 bases and J 0 bases, with 6 bases left between them. The germline gives CDR1 SGHTA, CDR2 FQGTGA. The CDR3 is 15 amino acids. As DNA, the CDR3 is TGTGCCAGCAGCTTAACGGGGGGCTCCTACAATGAGCAGTTCTTC. This gives the protein CASSLTGGSYNEQFF. The whole variable domain, filled in from reference TRBV7-3 and TRBJ2-1, reads GAGVSQTPSNKVTEKGKYVELRCDPISGHTALYWYRQSLGQGPEFLIYFQGTGAADDSGLPNDRFFAVRPEGSVSTLKIQRTERGDSAVYLCASSLTGGSYNEQFFGPGTRLTVL.

This chain joins TRBV15 and TRBJ1-4; no firm D call. CDR1 and CDR2 (germline): LNHNV, YYDKDF (reference sequence). The CDR3 is made up of 15 amino acids. V was trimmed by 3 bases and J by 10 bases, leaving 18 bases between them. The CDR3 sequence: CATSSTFDAPGKLFF. The CDR3 DNA follows: TGTGCCACCAGCAGCACCTTTGATGCCCCGGGAAAACTGTTTTTT.

The rearrangement uses TRBV5-6 and TRBJ2-7; unclear D gene. V shed 2 bases and J shed 0 bases, with 15 bases lying between them. Germline values: CDR1 SGHDT, CDR2 YYEEEE. The CDR3 is 16 residues long. CDR3 amino acids: CASSFYNPMSSYEQYF. CDR3 DNA: TGTGCCAGCAGCTTTTATAACCCCATGAGCTCCTACGAGCAGTACTTC.

The rearrangement uses TRBV27 and TRBJ1-5, with a tentative D call TRBD1 (5 bases). The CDR3 length is 16 residues. Per germline, CDR1 MNHEY and CDR2 SMNVEV (reference sequence). Trimming stripped 4 bases from V and 5 bases from J, with 18 bases between. The CDR3 DNA is TGTGCCAGCAGTTACTCGACAGAATATTCTGATCAGCCCCAGCATTTT. It is translated as CASSYSTEYSDQPQHF.

This chain uses TRBV2 with TRBJ2-3; D perhaps matches TRBD1 (5 bases). The CDR3 length is 15 residues. V was trimmed by 4 bases and J by 2 bases, leaving 13 bases between them. Per the germline V gene, CDR1 is SNHLY and CDR2 is FYNNEI. CDR3 sequence (DNA): TGTGCCAGCAGTGGGTGGGGCGGCCCCACAGATACGCAGTATTTT. This codes for CASSGWGGPTDTQYF.

V and J are TRBV7-3 and TRBJ2-1, with 12 bases that match TRBD2. This CDR3 has 13 amino acids. CDR1 and CDR2 (germline): SGHTA, FQGTGA. With V trimmed by 4 bases and J by 10 bases, 2 bases remained unmatched. The CDR3 protein is CASSSGTSGEQFF. The CDR3 bases are TGTGCCAGCAGCTCCGGGACTAGCGGGGAGCAGTTCTTC.

The chain uses TRBV4-1 and TRBJ1-5; D call uncertain. The germline gives CDR1 MGHRA, CDR2 YSYEKL. The CDR3 covers 18 residues. V was cut by 0 bases and J by 3 bases, with 18 bases left in between. The CDR3 nucleotides read TGCGCCAGCAGCCAAGACCCCCTGTTGAGGAGAACCAATCAGCCCCAGCATTTT. Protein: CASSQDPLLRRTNQPQHF.

The chain carries TRBV18 and TRBJ1-5; possible D gene TRBD1, 5 bases. Deletions cut 3 bases from V and 8 bases from J, with 11 bases between. This CDR3 has 13 amino acids. Germline CDR1 KGHSH, CDR2 LQKENI. The CDR3 DNA sequence: TGTGCCAGCTCACCTTCAGGGAGGGAGCCCCAGCATTTT. It codes for CASSPSGREPQHF.

The chain carries TRBV6-5 and TRBJ2-7; D might be TRBD1 (6 bases). Germline-derived CDR1 and CDR2 are MNHEY and SVGAGI. CDR3 length: 14 residues. Trimming took off 6 bases at V and 0 bases at J, with 12 bases between the two ends. CDR3 in DNA: TGTGCCAGCAGCTCCACAGGGTTCTCCTACGAGCAGTACTTC. This translates into CASSSTGFSYEQYF.

In this sample, this clone turned up once. The chain recombines TRBV27 with TRBJ1-5, with 7 nucleotides matching TRBD1. Trimming cost V 3 bases and J 4 bases; bases outside gene matches: 6. Germline CDR1 reads MNHEY; CDR2 reads SMNVEV (reference sequence). This CDR3 contains 15 residues. DNA of the CDR3: TGTGCCAGCAGTTTTTCGACAGGGTGGAATCAGCCCCAGCATTTT. Residues: CASSFSTGWNQPQHF.

This clone was seen just once. V gene TRBV28 combines with J gene TRBJ2-7; 8 positions match TRBD2. There are 15 residues in the CDR3. V trimming: 1 base; J trimming: 1 base; junction bases outside the gene matches: 3. Germline assignment: CDR1 MDHEN and CDR2 SYDVKM. CDR3 in amino acids: CASSLSGTSSYEQYF. The CDR3 DNA follows: TGTGCCAGCAGTTTATCCGGGACTAGTTCCTACGAGCAGTACTTC.

This chain uses TRBV5-1 with TRBJ1-1; D is perhaps TRBD1 (5 bases). Trimming stripped 3 bases from V and 4 bases from J, with 10 bases between. This CDR3 has 13 residues. Germline V CDR1 and CDR2: SGHRS, YFSETQ. CDR3 DNA sequence: TGCGCCAGCAGCTACCAGGGTGGCACTGAAGCTTTCTTT. Translation gives CASSYQGGTEAFF.

The rearrangement joins TRBV27 to TRBJ1-3; D call uncertain. This CDR3 comprises 16 residues. V lost 4 bases and J lost 2, with 15 bases in between. Germline CDR1 MNHEY, CDR2 SMNVEV (reference sequence). For the CDR3, the DNA is TGTGCCAGCAGTTCCCTAGGTGGAAAAACTGGAAACACCATATATTTT. This gives the protein CASSSLGGKTGNTIYF.